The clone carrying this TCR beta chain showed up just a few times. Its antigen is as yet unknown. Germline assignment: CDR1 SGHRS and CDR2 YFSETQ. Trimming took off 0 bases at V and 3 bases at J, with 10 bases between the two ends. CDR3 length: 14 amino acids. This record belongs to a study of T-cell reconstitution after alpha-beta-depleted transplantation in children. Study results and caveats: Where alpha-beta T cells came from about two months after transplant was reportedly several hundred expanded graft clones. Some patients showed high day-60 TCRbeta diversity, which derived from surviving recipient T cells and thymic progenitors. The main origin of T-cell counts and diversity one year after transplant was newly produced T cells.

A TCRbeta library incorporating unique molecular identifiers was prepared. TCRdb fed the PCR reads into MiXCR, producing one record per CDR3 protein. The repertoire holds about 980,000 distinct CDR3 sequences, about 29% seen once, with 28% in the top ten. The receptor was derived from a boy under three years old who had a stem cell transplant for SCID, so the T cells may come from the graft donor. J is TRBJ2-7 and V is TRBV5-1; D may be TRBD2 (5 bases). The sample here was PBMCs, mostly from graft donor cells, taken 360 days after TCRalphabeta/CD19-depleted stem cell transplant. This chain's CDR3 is CASSLVPGGYEQYF. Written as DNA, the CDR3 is TGCGCCAGCAGCTTGGTTCCCGGAGGCTACGAGCAGTACTTC.